The 26 T cell receptor beta chains below come from one sample, sequenced in a study of human CD8 memory T cell subsets. Production of TCR beta libraries used UMI-labeled 5' RACE as the method. TCRdb reprocessed the 5' RACE reads and reports one entry per CDR3 protein, with no DNA. The sample features about 7,000 distinct CDR3 sequences, with approximately 20% in its top ten. The sample comprised CD8+ stem-like memory T cells (TSCM and TCM) sorted from PBMCs. The subset: stem-like memory CD8 T cells (TSTEM), CCR7+ PD-1- TIGIT-. The receptor source for this set is a human donor in good health.

In terms of frequency, this clonotype is medium-sized. This chain links TRBV11-2 with TRBJ1-2; TCRdb designates TRBD1, a call that cannot be tested without DNA. Germline CDR1 is SGHAT and CDR2 is FQNNGV. The CDR3 runs to 13 residues. This CDR3 is CASSLTGWRGYTF.

The chain is built from TRBV20-1 and TRBJ2-7; with no DNA, the TCRdb D assignment of TRBD2 cannot be verified. Germline-derived CDR1 and CDR2 are DFQATT and SNEGSKA (reference sequence). The CDR3 spans 13 residues. The CDR3 region is CSAREGGTYEQYF.

The chain recombines TRBV11-2 with TRBJ2-1; TCRdb returns TRBD2, unconfirmable since there is no DNA. The germline gives CDR1 SGHAT, CDR2 FQNNGV. The CDR3 sequence is 15 residues long. CDR3 sequence: CASSLELAGEHEQFF.

This sequence joins TRBV20-1 and TRBJ1-6; absent DNA, TCRdb's TRBD1 call cannot be checked. Germline lookup yields CDR1 DFQATT and CDR2 SNEGSKA (reference sequence). This CDR3 region has 16 residues. The CDR3 protein is CSASETGWLRNSPLHF.

This clonotype is deemed medium-sized by its frequency. The chain uses TRBV24-1 and TRBJ2-2. This CDR3 comprises 14 residues. The germline V gene encodes CDR1 KGHDR and CDR2 SFDVKD. This chain's CDR3 is CATSATDPTGELFF.

This chain joins TRBV27 and TRBJ2-2; as DNA is missing, the TRBD1 call by TCRdb cannot be tested. Germline CDR1 MNHEY, CDR2 SMNVEV (reference sequence). CDR3 length: 14 residues. The chain's CDR3 is CASSYMGRAGELFF.

The V and J genes are TRBV29-1 and TRBJ2-3; the TCRdb D gene call, TRBD2, has no DNA to confirm it. Per germline, CDR1 SQVTM and CDR2 ANQGSEA. This CDR3 contains 14 residues. The CDR3 is CSVELAGGLDTQYF.

This clonotype is deemed medium-sized by its frequency. The chain carries TRBV10-1 and TRBJ2-7. CDR3 size: 14 residues. Germline CDR1 WNHNN, CDR2 SYGVQD (reference sequence). The CDR3 sequence: CASSEVNRPYEQYF.

The V call is TRBV3-1, the J call TRBJ2-2; as DNA is missing, the TRBD2 call by TCRdb cannot be tested. Germline-derived CDR1 and CDR2 are LGHDT and YNNKEL (reference sequence). The CDR3 spans 19 residues. CDR3 amino acids: CASSHAAPGLAGATGELFF.

V is TRBV7-9 and J is TRBJ2-1; the D call from TCRdb, TRBD2, cannot be confirmed without DNA. Germline CDR1 and CDR2: SEHNR and FQNEAQ (reference sequence). This CDR3 region has 13 residues. The CDR3 region is CASSRGLANEQFF.

The V call is TRBV5-6, the J call TRBJ1-1. This CDR3 contains 13 residues. Germline V gene lookup returns CDR1 SGHDT and CDR2 YYEEEE. The CDR3 here is CASSLEQNTEAFF. Together with reference TRBV5-6 and TRBJ1-1, the CDR3 gives the full variable domain: DAGVTQSPTHLIKTRGQQVTLRCSPKSGHDTVSWYQQALGQGPQFIFQYYEEEERQRGNFPDRFSGHQFPNYSSELNVNALLLGDSALYLCASSLEQNTEAFFGQGTRLTVV.

The chain joins TRBV5-1 to TRBJ2-2; TCRdb's D call, TRBD2, is unchecked because there is no DNA. CDR3 size: 15 residues. Per the germline V gene, CDR1 is SGHRS and CDR2 is YFSETQ. CDR3 in amino acids: CASSFFQSGTGELFF.

The V call is TRBV14, the J call TRBJ2-2; no DNA is available, so the TRBD2 call from TCRdb remains unchecked. CDR3 size: 16 residues. Germline V lookup: CDR1 SGHDN, CDR2 FVKESK. CDR3 amino acids: CASSQEGGPLAGELFF.

The genes are TRBV30 and TRBJ2-4. The germline V gene has CDR1 GTSNPN and CDR2 SVGIG (reference sequence). The CDR3 length is 14 residues. This chain's CDR3 is CAWSPTVAKNIQYF.

CDR3 sequence: CASSRGLADYNEQFF. This rearrangement joins TRBV7-9 to TRBJ2-1; TCRdb's assignment of TRBD2 cannot be checked, as there is no DNA. Germline-derived CDR1 and CDR2 are SEHNR and FQNEAQ (reference sequence). The CDR3 length is 15 residues.

The rearrangement joins TRBV28 to TRBJ2-1; TCRdb's D call, TRBD1, is unchecked because there is no DNA. This CDR3 has 15 residues. CDR1 is MDHEN, CDR2 SYDVKM, per germline. The CDR3: CASSLFGTGYNEQFF.

V and J are TRBV5-1 and TRBJ1-2; TCRdb selects TRBD1, and the lack of DNA leaves this call unchecked. CDR1 and CDR2 (germline): SGHRS, YFSETQ. This CDR3 is built from 13 residues. The CDR3 here is CASSPGANYGYTF.

The V and J genes are TRBV12-3 or TRBV12-4 and TRBJ2-7; without DNA, the TCRdb call of TRBD2 cannot be checked. The CDR3 sequence is 13 residues long. CDR3: CATRTSGSYEQYF.

This clonotype is identified as medium-sized from frequency. V is TRBV10-2 and J is TRBJ1-1; the TRBD1 assignment by TCRdb is unverifiable without DNA. This CDR3 is built from 14 residues. Germline lookup yields CDR1 WSHSY and CDR2 SAAADI. CDR3 residues: CASTLTGANTEAFF.

The chain combines TRBV5-6 with TRBJ2-1. The germline V gene encodes CDR1 SGHDT and CDR2 YYEEEE. The CDR3 extends over 14 amino acids. The chain's CDR3 is CASSSGLAFNEQFF.

The chain uses TRBV21-1 and TRBJ2-7. TRBV21-1 is termed a pseudogene. The CDR3 spans 15 residues. CDR3 sequence: CASSKEDTISYEQYF.

The rearrangement joins TRBV6-5 to TRBJ2-1; the D call of TRBD1 rests on TCRdb alone, since no DNA is present to check it. The germline gives CDR1 MNHEY, CDR2 SVGAGI. The CDR3 loop spans 11 amino acids. CDR3: CASSYGREQFF.

The genes are TRBV11-2 and TRBJ2-7; TCRdb lists TRBD2, though no DNA is available to test this call. The CDR3 runs to 12 residues. From germline, CDR1 is SGHAT and CDR2 FQNNGV. CDR3: CASSSLVLEQYF.

The chain recombines TRBV29-1 with TRBJ1-1. This CDR3 is 11 amino acids long. Germline lookup yields CDR1 SQVTM and CDR2 ANQGSEA. The CDR3 sequence: CSALSSTEAFF.

The chain recombines TRBV18 with TRBJ2-1; TCRdb names TRBD1, which stays unverified in the absence of DNA. Germline V gene sequence: CDR1 KGHSH, CDR2 LQKENI. This CDR3 is 14 amino acids long. CDR3 residues: CASSPDREEDEQFF.

The V gene is TRBV6-5, the J gene TRBJ1-2. This CDR3 has 16 amino acids. Germline loops: CDR1 MNHEY, CDR2 SVGAGI. The CDR3 loop is CASSHWPKRELNGYTF.